Detailed here is one T cell receptor beta chain. This record belongs to a study of blood T cells in healthy people across ages. For the second PCR, which ran for 7 to 11 cycles, a sample-barcoded 5' primer and a J-beta primer mix were used. TCRdb redid the calling of the 5' RACE reads with MiXCR, one entry per CDR3 protein. The profile shows approximately 730,000 distinct CDR3 sequences, about 55% of them singletons. V shed 7 bases and J shed 5 bases, with 14 bases lying between them. Germline assignment: CDR1 SQVTM and CDR2 ANQGSEA. The CDR3 totals 12 residues. The clonotype was recovered from a man at least 80 years old in good health. Sequenced material: blood. The chain has TRBV29-1 and TRBJ2-5; possibly TRBD2 for D (7 bases). For the CDR3, the DNA is TGCAGCGGGGGGGGCAGTGAGGAGACCCAGTACTTC. Residues: CSGGGSEETQYF. The whole variable domain, remainder taken from reference TRBV29-1 and TRBJ2-5, is SAVISQKPSRDICQRGTSLTIQCQVDSQVTMMFWYRQQPGQSLTLIATANQGSEATYESGFVIDKFPISRPNLTFSTLTVSNMSPEDSSIYLCSGGGSEETQYFGPGTRLLVL.